This entry concerns a single T cell receptor (beta chain). Its target is not known. The data stem from a study of identifying expanded T cells in peripheral blood. General study points: Roughly two-week clone count variance significantly increased as total template count grew. Differentially abundant clones: 0.95 to 1.5 between replicates, about 17 at approximately two weeks, more than 18 at four.

The CDR3 sequence is 17 residues long. V lost 1 base to trimming and J lost 6 bases; unmatched junction nucleotides: 7. Germline V gene data show CDR1 as SGHAT and CDR2 as FQNNGV. Assay: immunoSEQ multiplex PCR; the TCRdb copy retains only in-frame clones and omits some. The sample records about 47,000 clones, 65% to 90% being singletons. This clonotype was obtained from a person aged 18 to 70 in good health. The source material was blood. J is TRBJ2-1 and V is TRBV11-2; TRBD2 aligns across 12 bases. CDR3 nucleotide sequence: TGTGCCAGCAGCTTAGTCGCTAGCGGGAGGGGTGGCAATGAGCAGTTCTTC. Translation: CASSLVASGRGGNEQFF.